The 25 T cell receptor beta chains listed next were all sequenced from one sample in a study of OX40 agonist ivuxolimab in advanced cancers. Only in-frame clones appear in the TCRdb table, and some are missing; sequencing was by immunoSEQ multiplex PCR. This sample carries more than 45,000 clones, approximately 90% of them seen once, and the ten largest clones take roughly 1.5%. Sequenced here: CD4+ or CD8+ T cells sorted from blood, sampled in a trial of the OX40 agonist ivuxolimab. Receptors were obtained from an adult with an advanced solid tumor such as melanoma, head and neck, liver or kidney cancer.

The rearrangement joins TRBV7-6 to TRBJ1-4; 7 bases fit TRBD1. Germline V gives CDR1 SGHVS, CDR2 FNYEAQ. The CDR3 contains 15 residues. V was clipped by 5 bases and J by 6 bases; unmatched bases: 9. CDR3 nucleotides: TGTGCCAGCAGCCCCGTCAGGGGGTCTCATGAAAAACTGTTTTTT. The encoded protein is CASSPVRGSHEKLFF.

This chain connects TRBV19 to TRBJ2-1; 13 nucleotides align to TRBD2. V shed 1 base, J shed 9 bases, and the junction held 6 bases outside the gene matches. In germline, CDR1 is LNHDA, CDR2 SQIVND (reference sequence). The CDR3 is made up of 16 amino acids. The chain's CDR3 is CASSIAAGLAGSEQFF. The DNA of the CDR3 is TGTGCCAGTAGTATAGCCGCGGGACTAGCGGGAAGTGAGCAGTTCTTC. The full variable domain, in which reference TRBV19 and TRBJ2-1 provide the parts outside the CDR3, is DGGITQSPKYLFRKEGQNVTLSCEQNLNHDAMYWYRQDPGQGLRLIYYSQIVNDFQKGDIAEGYSVSREKKESFPLTVTSAQKNPTAFYLCASSIAAGLAGSEQFFGPGTRLTVL.

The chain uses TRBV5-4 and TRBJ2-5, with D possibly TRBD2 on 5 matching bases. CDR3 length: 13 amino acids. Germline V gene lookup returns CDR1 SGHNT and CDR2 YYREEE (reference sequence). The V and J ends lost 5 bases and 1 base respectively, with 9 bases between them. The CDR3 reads CASSTGSQETQYF. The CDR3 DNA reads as TGTGCCAGCAGTACGGGGTCCCAAGAGACCCAGTACTTC.

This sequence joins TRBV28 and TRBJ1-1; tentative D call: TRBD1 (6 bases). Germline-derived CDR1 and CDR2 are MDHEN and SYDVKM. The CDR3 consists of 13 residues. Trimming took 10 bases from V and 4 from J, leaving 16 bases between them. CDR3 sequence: CATEGHRGTEAFF. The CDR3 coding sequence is TGTGCCACCGAGGGACATCGGGGCACTGAAGCTTTCTTT.

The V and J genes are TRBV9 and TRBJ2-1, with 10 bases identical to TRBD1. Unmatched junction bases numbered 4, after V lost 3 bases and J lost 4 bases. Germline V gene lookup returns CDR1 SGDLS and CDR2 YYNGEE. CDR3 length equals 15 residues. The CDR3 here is CASSATGGDYNEQFF. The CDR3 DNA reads TGTGCCAGCAGCGCGACAGGGGGCGATTACAATGAGCAGTTCTTC.

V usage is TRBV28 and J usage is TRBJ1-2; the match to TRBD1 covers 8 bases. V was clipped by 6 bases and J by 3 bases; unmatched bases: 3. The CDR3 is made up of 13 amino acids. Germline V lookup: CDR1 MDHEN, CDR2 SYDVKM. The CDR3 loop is CASRTGAYYGYTF. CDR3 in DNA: TGTGCCAGCAGGACAGGGGCCTACTATGGCTACACCTTC.

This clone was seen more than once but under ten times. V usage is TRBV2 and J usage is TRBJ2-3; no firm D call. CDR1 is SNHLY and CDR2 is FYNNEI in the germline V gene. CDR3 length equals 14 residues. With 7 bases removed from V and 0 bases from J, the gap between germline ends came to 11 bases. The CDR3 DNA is TGTGCCAGCAAGACAACCATGAGCACAGATACGCAGTATTTT. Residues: CASKTTMSTDTQYF.

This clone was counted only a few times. CDR3 DNA sequence: TGTGCCAGCAGCTCGTCAACAGGGTTGGAAGCTTTCTTT. Its translation: CASSSSTGLEAFF. This chain links TRBV7-3 with TRBJ1-1, with D perhaps matching TRBD1 (6 bases). CDR1 is SGHTA and CDR2 is FQGTGA in the germline V gene. CDR3 length: 13 amino acids. V lost 4 bases, J lost 8 bases, and 14 bases lay in between.

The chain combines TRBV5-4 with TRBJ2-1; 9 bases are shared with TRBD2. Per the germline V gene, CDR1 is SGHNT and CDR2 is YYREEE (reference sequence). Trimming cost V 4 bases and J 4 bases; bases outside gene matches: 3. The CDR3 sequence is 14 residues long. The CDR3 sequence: CASSGGGDYNEQFF. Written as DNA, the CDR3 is TGTGCCAGCAGCGGCGGGGGGGATTACAATGAGCAGTTCTTC.

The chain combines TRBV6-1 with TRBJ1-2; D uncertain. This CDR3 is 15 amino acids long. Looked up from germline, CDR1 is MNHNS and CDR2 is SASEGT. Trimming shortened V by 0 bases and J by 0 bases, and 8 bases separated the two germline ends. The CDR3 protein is CASSEAGYSNYGYTF. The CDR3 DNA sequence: TGTGCCAGCAGTGAAGCTGGATACTCTAACTATGGCTACACCTTC.

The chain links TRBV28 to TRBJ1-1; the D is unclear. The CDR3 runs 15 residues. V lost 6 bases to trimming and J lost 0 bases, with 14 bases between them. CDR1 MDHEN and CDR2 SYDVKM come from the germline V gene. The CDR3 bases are TGTGCCAGCAGCTCCCTTCGCGGCTTGAACACTGAAGCTTTCTTT. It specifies CASSSLRGLNTEAFF.

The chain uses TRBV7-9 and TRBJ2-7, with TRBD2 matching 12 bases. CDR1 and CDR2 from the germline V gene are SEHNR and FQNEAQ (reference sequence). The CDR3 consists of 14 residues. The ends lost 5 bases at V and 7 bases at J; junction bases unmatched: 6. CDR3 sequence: CASSPRLAGEEQYF. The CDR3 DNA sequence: TGTGCCAGCAGCCCCAGACTAGCGGGGGAGGAGCAGTACTTC.

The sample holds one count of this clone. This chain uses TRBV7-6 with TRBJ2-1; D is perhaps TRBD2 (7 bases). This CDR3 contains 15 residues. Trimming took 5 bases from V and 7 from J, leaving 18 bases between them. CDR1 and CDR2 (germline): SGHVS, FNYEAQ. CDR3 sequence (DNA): TGTGCCAGCAGCGGGCGGGGGCGGAACCGTAATGAGCAGTTCTTC. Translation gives CASSGRGRNRNEQFF. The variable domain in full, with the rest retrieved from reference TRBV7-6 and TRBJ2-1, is GAGVSQSPRYKVTKRGQDVALRCDPISGHVSLYWYRQALGQGPEFLTYFNYEAQQDKSGLPNDRFSAERPEGSISTLTIQRTEQRDSAMYRCASSGRGRNRNEQFFGPGTRLTVL.

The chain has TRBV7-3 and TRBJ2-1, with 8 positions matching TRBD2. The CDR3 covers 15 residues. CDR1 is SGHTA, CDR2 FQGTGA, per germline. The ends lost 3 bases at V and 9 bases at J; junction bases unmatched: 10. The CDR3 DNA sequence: TGTGCCAGCAGCTTGGGACTAGGAGTACAATTTGAGCAGTTCTTC. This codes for CASSLGLGVQFEQFF. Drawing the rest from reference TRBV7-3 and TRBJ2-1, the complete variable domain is GAGVSQTPSNKVTEKGKYVELRCDPISGHTALYWYRQSLGQGPEFLIYFQGTGAADDSGLPNDRFFAVRPEGSVSTLKIQRTERGDSAVYLCASSLGLGVQFEQFFGPGTRLTVL.

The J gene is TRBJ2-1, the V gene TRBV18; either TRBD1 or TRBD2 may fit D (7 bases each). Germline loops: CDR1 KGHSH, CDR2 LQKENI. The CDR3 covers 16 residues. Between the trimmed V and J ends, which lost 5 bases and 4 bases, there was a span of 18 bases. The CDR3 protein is CASSSRDSGTYNEQFF. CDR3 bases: TGTGCCAGCTCATCTCGGGACAGCGGGACTTACAATGAGCAGTTCTTC.

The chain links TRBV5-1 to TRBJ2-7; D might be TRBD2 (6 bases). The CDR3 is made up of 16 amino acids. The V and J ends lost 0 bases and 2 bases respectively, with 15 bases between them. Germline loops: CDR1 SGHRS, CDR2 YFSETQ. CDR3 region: CASSLEGGAHPYEQYF. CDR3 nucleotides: TGCGCCAGCAGCTTGGAGGGCGGGGCGCATCCCTACGAGCAGTACTTC.

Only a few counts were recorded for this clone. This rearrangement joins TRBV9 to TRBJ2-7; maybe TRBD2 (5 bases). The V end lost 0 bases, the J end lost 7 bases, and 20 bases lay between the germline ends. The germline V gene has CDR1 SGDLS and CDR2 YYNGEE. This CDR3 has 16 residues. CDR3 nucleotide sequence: TGTGCCAGCAGCGTAGCCATCGGACCGGCGGGCGATGAGCAGTACTTC. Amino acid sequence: CASSVAIGPAGDEQYF. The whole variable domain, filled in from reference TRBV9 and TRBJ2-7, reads DSGVTQTPKHLITATGQRVTLRCSPRSGDLSVYWYQQSLDQGLQFLIQYYNGEERAKGNILERFSAQQFPDLHSELNLSSLELGDSALYFCASSVAIGPAGDEQYFGPGTRLTVT.

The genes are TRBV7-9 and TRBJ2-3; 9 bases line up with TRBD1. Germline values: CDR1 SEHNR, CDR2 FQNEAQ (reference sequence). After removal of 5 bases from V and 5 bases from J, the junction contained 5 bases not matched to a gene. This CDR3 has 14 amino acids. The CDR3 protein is CASSPGQGRDTQYF. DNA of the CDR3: TGTGCCAGCAGCCCGGGACAGGGAAGAGATACGCAGTATTTT.

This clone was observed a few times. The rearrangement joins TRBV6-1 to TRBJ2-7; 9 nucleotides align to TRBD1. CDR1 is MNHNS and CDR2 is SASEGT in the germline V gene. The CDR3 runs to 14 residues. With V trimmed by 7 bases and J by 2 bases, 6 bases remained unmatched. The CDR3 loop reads CASISGTGTYEQYF. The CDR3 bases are TGTGCCAGCATCTCCGGGACAGGGACCTACGAGCAGTACTTC.

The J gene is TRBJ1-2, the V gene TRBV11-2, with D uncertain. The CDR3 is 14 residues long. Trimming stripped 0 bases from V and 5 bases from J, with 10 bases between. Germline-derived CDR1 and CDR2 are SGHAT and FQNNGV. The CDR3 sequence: CASSLEGLAYGYTF. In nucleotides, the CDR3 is TGTGCCAGCAGCTTAGAAGGCCTCGCTTATGGCTACACCTTC. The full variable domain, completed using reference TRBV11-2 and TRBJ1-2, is EAGVAQSPRYKIIEKRQSVAFWCNPISGHATLYWYQQILGQGPKLLIQFQNNGVVDDSQLPKDRFSAERLKGVDSTLKIQPAKLEDSAVYLCASSLEGLAYGYTFGSGTRLTVV.

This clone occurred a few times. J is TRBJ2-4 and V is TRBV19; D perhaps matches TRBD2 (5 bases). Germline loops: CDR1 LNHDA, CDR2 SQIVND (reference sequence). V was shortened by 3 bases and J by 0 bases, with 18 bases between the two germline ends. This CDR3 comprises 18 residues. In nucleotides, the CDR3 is TGTGCCAGTAGTATCTTTTCAGGACTTAGGCTAGCCAAAAACATTCAGTACTTC. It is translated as CASSIFSGLRLAKNIQYF. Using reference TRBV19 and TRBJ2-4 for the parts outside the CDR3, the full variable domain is DGGITQSPKYLFRKEGQNVTLSCEQNLNHDAMYWYRQDPGQGLRLIYYSQIVNDFQKGDIAEGYSVSREKKESFPLTVTSAQKNPTAFYLCASSIFSGLRLAKNIQYFGAGTRLSVL.

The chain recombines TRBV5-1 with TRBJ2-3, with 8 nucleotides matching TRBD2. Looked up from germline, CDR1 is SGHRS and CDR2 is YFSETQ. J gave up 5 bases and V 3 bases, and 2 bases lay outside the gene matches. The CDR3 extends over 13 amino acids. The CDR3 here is CASSWGTRDTQYF. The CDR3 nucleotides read TGCGCCAGCAGCTGGGGGACTAGAGATACGCAGTATTTT.

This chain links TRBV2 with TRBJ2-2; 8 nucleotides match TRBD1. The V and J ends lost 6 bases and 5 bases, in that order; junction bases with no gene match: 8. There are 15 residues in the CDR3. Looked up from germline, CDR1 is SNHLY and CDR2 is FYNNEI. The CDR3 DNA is TGTGCCAGCAGGCGCGACAGGGGTGGGACCGGGGAGCTGTTTTTT. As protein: CASRRDRGGTGELFF.

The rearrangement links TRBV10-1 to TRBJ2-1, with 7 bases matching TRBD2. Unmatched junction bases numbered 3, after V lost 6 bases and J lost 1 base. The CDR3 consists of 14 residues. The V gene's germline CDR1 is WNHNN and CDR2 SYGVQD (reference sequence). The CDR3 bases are TGCGCCAGCAGCCCTAGCGGATCCTACAATGAGCAGTTCTTC. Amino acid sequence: CASSPSGSYNEQFF.

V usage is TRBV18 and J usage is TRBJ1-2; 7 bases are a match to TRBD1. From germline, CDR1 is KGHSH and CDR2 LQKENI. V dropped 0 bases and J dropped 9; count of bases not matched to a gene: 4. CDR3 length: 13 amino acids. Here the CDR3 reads CASSPPETGRYTF. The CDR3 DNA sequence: TGTGCCAGCTCACCACCGGAGACAGGGCGCTACACCTTC.